The entry below gives a single T cell receptor (beta chain) sequence along with its context. Profiled with immunoSEQ multiplex PCR; TCRdb holds only in-frame clones, not every one. The sample shows about 1.1 million clones, around 82% of them seen only once. This sample was included in a study of shared clonotypes between healthy human individuals. Subsets obtained from CD4+ cells comprised CD45RA+ naive and CD45RA-negative memory cells. Sequenced: memory CD4+ T cells from PBMCs. As for subset: CD45RA-negative fraction. The receptor was isolated from a man between 18 and 35 years old in good health. Some clones in this sample may be carry-over from other donors' samples.

CDR3 coding DNA: TGTGCCAGCTCACCACCCGGGACTAGCTTCAGCCGTCTCAACGAGCAGTACTTC. It specifies CASSPPGTSFSRLNEQYF. The chain links TRBV18 to TRBJ2-7, with 9 bases identical to TRBD2. Germline assignment: CDR1 KGHSH and CDR2 LQKENI. Trimming removed 0 bases from V and 5 bases from J; junction bases left unmatched: 14. The CDR3 is made up of 18 amino acids.